Following are 20 T cell receptor beta chains from one sample sequenced in a study of shared clonotypes between healthy human individuals. Generated by immunoSEQ multiplex PCR, the TCRdb table keeps only in-frame clones and is missing some. The sample records about a million clones, about 75% being singletons. The material sequenced was memory CD4+ T cells sorted from blood. Subset indicated: CD45RA-negative fraction. The receptors here all came from a man younger than 30 in good health.

The chain links TRBV5-1 to TRBJ2-3; D gene unclear. V was trimmed by 4 bases and J by 4 bases, leaving 13 bases between them. CDR1 is SGHRS and CDR2 is YFSETQ in the germline V gene. The CDR3 consists of 14 residues. The CDR3 loop is CASSPALLPDTQYF. For the CDR3, the DNA is TGCGCCAGCAGCCCGGCGTTGCTCCCAGATACGCAGTATTTT.

The chain is built from TRBV6-5 and TRBJ2-3; 11 nucleotides line up with TRBD2. Germline values: CDR1 MNHEY, CDR2 SVGAGI. Germline trimming cut 7 bases from V and 0 bases from J; bases unmatched to any gene: 3. The CDR3 spans 15 residues. CDR3 nucleotide sequence: TGTGCCAGCACCAGGACTAGCGGGAGCACAGATACGCAGTATTTT. Amino acids: CASTRTSGSTDTQYF.

In regard to this clone: Other DNA variants within this sample encode the same CDR3. This rearrangement joins TRBV28 to TRBJ1-2, with D unclear. This CDR3 is built from 13 residues. CDR1 and CDR2 (germline): MDHEN, SYDVKM. The V and J ends lost 5 bases and 8 bases respectively, with 15 bases between them. CDR3 nucleotides: TGTGCCAGCAGTCCCCTCTACCGAGGAGGCTACACCTTC. Translation gives CASSPLYRGGYTF.

To note about this clone: The same CDR3 is also encoded by other DNA sequences in this sample. The rearrangement links TRBV5-1 to TRBJ2-7; 10 nucleotides match TRBD1. The CDR3 has 14 residues. Germline V lookup: CDR1 SGHRS, CDR2 YFSETQ. V lost 4 bases to trimming and J lost 2 bases; unmatched junction nucleotides: 3. The CDR3 sequence: CASSTGQGTYEQYF. CDR3 sequence (DNA): TGCGCCAGCAGCACGGGACAGGGGACCTACGAGCAGTACTTC.

The chain combines TRBV11-3 with TRBJ2-3, with D perhaps TRBD1 (5 bases). Trimming stripped 0 bases from V and 1 base from J, with 8 bases between. The CDR3 totals 15 residues. Germline V CDR1 and CDR2: SGHNT, YENEEA. CDR3 protein: CASSLDGQGTDTQYF. The CDR3 DNA sequence: TGTGCCAGCAGCTTAGATGGACAAGGCACAGATACGCAGTATTTT.

This clone came up once. This sequence joins TRBV4-3 and TRBJ2-2; D call uncertain. The CDR3 is made up of 16 amino acids. Germline V gives CDR1 LGHNA, CDR2 YSLEER. Trimming cost V 0 bases and J 4 bases, with 12 bases left between them. Here the CDR3 DNA reads TGCGCCAGCAGCCAAGATACGTCCTACGCCACCGGGGAGCTGTTTTTT. This gives the protein CASSQDTSYATGELFF.

The chain uses TRBV10-3 and TRBJ1-1; D gene unclear. The CDR3 covers 14 residues. V was cut by 0 bases and J by 0 bases, with 5 bases left in between. Germline assignment: CDR1 ENHRY and CDR2 SYGVKD. Written as DNA, the CDR3 is TGTGCCATCAGTGAGTCTCCGGTGAACACTGAAGCTTTCTTT. As protein: CAISESPVNTEAFF.

This rearrangement joins TRBV18 to TRBJ1-2; the D gene is possibly TRBD1 (5 bases). The germline CDR1 and CDR2 sequences are KGHSH and LQKENI. Trimming took 2 bases from V and 6 from J, leaving 16 bases between them. The CDR3 has 15 residues. CDR3 bases: TGTGCCAGCTCACCAAGAGGGACCCTGTACGATGGCTACACCTTC. This encodes CASSPRGTLYDGYTF.

The chain employs TRBV16 and TRBJ2-1; D uncertain. In germline, CDR1 is KGHSY, CDR2 FQNENV. The CDR3 contains 13 residues. V lost 2 bases to trimming and J lost 9 bases, with 11 bases between them. This CDR3 is CASSQDRTAEQFF. The CDR3 bases are TGTGCCAGCAGCCAAGACCGAACAGCTGAGCAGTTCTTC.

V is TRBV5-1 and J is TRBJ1-1; D remains ambiguous. Trimming shortened V by 4 bases and J by 5 bases, and 15 bases separated the two germline ends. The CDR3 sequence is 14 residues long. CDR1 is SGHRS, CDR2 YFSETQ, per germline. The CDR3 sequence is CASSSPSGKTEAFF. CDR3 nucleotide sequence: TGCGCCAGCAGCAGCCCGTCGGGGAAAACTGAAGCTTTCTTT.

The chain combines TRBV5-4 with TRBJ2-7; D is unresolved. Germline CDR1 reads SGHNT; CDR2 reads YYREEE (reference sequence). The CDR3 runs to 15 residues. Trimming pared 0 bases from V and 2 bases from J, leaving 12 bases between. CDR3 nucleotides: TGTGCCAGCAGCTTGGACCCACGGACCACCTACGAGCAGTACTTC. It codes for CASSLDPRTTYEQYF.

V is TRBV9 and J is TRBJ2-7, with 9 bases identical to TRBD2. CDR3 length equals 17 residues. V lost 4 bases, J lost 2 bases, and 13 bases stayed unmatched. CDR1 is SGDLS, CDR2 YYNGEE, per germline. The CDR3 loop is CASSPQGGLAGTYEQYF. The CDR3 nucleotides read TGTGCCAGCAGCCCGCAGGGGGGGCTAGCGGGAACCTACGAGCAGTACTTC. Variable domain in full (rest from reference TRBV9 and TRBJ2-7): DSGVTQTPKHLITATGQRVTLRCSPRSGDLSVYWYQQSLDQGLQFLIQYYNGEERAKGNILERFSAQQFPDLHSELNLSSLELGDSALYFCASSPQGGLAGTYEQYFGPGTRLTVT.

This clone occurred many times. The rearrangement joins TRBV2 to TRBJ2-7; the D is unclear. Per the germline V gene, CDR1 is SNHLY and CDR2 is FYNNEI. V was trimmed by 7 bases and J by 0 bases, leaving 7 bases between them. The CDR3 runs to 12 residues. The CDR3: CASKDDSYEQYF. The CDR3 coding sequence is TGTGCCAGCAAGGATGACTCCTACGAGCAGTACTTC.

This clone has only one observation. The gene calls are TRBV18 and TRBJ2-7, with 9 positions matching TRBD1. The CDR3 extends over 16 amino acids. The J segment lost 3 bases and the V segment lost 3 bases, leaving 9 bases of the junction unmatched. Germline lookup yields CDR1 KGHSH and CDR2 LQKENI. As DNA, the CDR3 is TGTGCCAGCTCACCGACCGGGACAGGGAGAGACTACGAGCAGTACTTC. Residues: CASSPTGTGRDYEQYF.

This clone was counted a few times. This chain links TRBV6-5 with TRBJ1-6, with D perhaps matching TRBD1 (5 bases). CDR1 and CDR2 from the germline V gene are MNHEY and SVGAGI. V lost 8 bases, J lost 2 bases, and 10 bases lay in between. CDR3 length equals 14 residues. The CDR3 DNA sequence: TGTGCCAGCGGGGTGGGGGCCTATAATTCACCCCTCCACTTT. Protein product: CASGVGAYNSPLHF.

This clone was recorded once. The V call is TRBV15, the J call TRBJ2-3; D call uncertain. The germline V gene has CDR1 LNHNV and CDR2 YYDKDF (reference sequence). V was shortened by 0 bases and J by 5 bases, with 12 bases between the two germline ends. The CDR3 contains 15 residues. Here the CDR3 reads CATSRDQALGDTQYF. CDR3 bases: TGTGCCACCAGCAGAGATCAGGCCTTGGGAGATACGCAGTATTTT.

V and J are TRBV5-5 and TRBJ1-1; 8 positions match TRBD1. Trimming took 7 bases from V and 6 from J; bases not matched to a gene: 11. Germline V gene lookup returns CDR1 SGHKS and CDR2 YYEKEE (reference sequence). The CDR3 covers 14 residues. CDR3 nucleotide sequence: TGTGCCAGCGGGTGGACAGGGATTTTTGCTGAAGCTTTCTTT. Translated: CASGWTGIFAEAFF. Combining the CDR3 with reference TRBV5-5 and TRBJ1-1 gives the whole variable domain DAGVTQSPTHLIKTRGQQVTLRCSPISGHKSVSWYQQVLGQGPQFIFQYYEKEERGRGNFPDRFSARQFPNYSSELNVNALLLGDSALYLCASGWTGIFAEAFFGQGTRLTVV.

This clone has more than one count but fewer than ten. This chain uses TRBV6-5 with TRBJ2-1; 9 nucleotides align to TRBD2. The trim removed 2 bases at V and 6 bases at J, leaving 2 bases unmatched. Germline CDR1 reads MNHEY; CDR2 reads SVGAGI. The CDR3 spans 14 residues. In DNA, the CDR3 is TGTGCCAGCAGTTACGAAGCGGGAGGCAATGAGCAGTTCTTC. Protein: CASSYEAGGNEQFF.

In this sample, this clone turned up once. The same CDR3 can be traced to other DNA sequences in this sample. The chain carries TRBV28 and TRBJ1-1, with no clear D. Germline CDR1 is MDHEN and CDR2 is SYDVKM. The CDR3 extends over 13 amino acids. Trimming removed 2 bases from V and 3 bases from J, with 7 bases in between. The CDR3 sequence is CASSLRRDTEAFF. CDR3 nucleotides: TGTGCCAGCAGTTTAAGAAGGGACACTGAAGCTTTCTTT. Full variable domain (outside the CDR3, taken from reference TRBV28 and TRBJ1-1): DVKVTQSSRYLVKRTGEKVFLECVQDMDHENMFWYRQDPGLGLRLIYFSYDVKMKEKGDIPEGYSVSREKKERFSLILESASTNQTSMYLCASSLRRDTEAFFGQGTRLTVV.

The chain links TRBV4-3 to TRBJ2-3; perhaps TRBD2 as D (5 bases). V dropped 0 bases and J dropped 1 base, with 14 bases sitting between them. The CDR3 is 17 amino acids. Germline V gene sequence: CDR1 LGHNA, CDR2 YSLEER. CDR3 in DNA: TGCGCCAGCAGCCAAGAATCTAAGGCGGGCGGCACAGATACGCAGTATTTT. Its protein is CASSQESKAGGTDTQYF.